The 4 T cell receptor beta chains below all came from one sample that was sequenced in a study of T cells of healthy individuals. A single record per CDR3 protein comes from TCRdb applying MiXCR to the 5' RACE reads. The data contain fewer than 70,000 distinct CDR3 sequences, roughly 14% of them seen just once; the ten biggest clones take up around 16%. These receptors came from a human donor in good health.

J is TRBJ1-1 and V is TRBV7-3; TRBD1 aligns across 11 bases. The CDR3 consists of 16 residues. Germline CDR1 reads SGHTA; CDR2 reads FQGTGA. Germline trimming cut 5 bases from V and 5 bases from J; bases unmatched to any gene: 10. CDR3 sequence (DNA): TGTGCCAGCAGCCCATCGGACAGGGGGCTTCTTACTGAAGCTTTCTTT. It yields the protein CASSPSDRGLLTEAFF.

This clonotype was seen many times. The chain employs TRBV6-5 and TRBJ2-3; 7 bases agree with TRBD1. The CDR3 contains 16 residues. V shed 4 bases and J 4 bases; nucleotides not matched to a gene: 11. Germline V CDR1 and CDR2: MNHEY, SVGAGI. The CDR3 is CASSSGWQGVPDTQYF. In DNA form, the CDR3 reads TGTGCCAGCAGTTCCGGGTGGCAGGGGGTCCCAGATACGCAGTATTTT.

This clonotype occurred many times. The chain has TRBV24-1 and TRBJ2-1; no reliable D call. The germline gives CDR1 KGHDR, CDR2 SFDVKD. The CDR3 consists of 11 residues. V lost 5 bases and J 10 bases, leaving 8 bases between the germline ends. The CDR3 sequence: CATSVWEEQFF. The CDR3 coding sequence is TGTGCCACCAGTGTGTGGGAAGAGCAGTTCTTC.

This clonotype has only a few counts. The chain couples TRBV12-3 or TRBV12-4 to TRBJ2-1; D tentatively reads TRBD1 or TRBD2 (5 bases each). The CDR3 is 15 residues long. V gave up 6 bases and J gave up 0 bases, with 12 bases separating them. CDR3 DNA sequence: TGTGCCAGCAGCCGGGACCGAGGCTCCTACAATGAGCAGTTCTTC. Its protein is CASSRDRGSYNEQFF.